This passage covers 18 T cell receptor beta chains from one sample sequenced in a study of T cell changes during pregnancy in multiple sclerosis. Data came from immunoSEQ multiplex PCR; TCRdb stores just in-frame clones and leaves some out. The repertoire holds about 75,000 clones, with about 89% as singletons. The material was CD4+ T cells from peripheral blood mononuclear cells, obtained before pregnancy. These receptors came from a female donor with multiple sclerosis, enrolled in a pregnancy study.

The chain has TRBV19 and TRBJ2-3; 16 nucleotides match TRBD2. Trimming removed 8 bases from V and 4 bases from J; junction bases left unmatched: 6. The germline gives CDR1 LNHDA, CDR2 SQIVND (reference sequence). This CDR3 is built from 16 residues. The CDR3: CASGTSGGALADTQYF. The CDR3 nucleotides read TGTGCCAGTGGGACTAGCGGGGGGGCCTTGGCAGATACGCAGTATTTT.

The rearrangement uses TRBV6-5 and TRBJ2-7, with D perhaps matching TRBD1 (6 bases). Looked up from germline, CDR1 is MNHEY and CDR2 is SVGAGI. The CDR3 sequence is 16 residues long. Trimming cost V 0 bases and J 9 bases, with 21 bases left between them. The chain's CDR3 is CASSYSSGRVAGAQYF. As DNA, the CDR3 is TGTGCCAGCAGTTACTCATCCGGGCGGGTGGCAGGGGCGCAGTACTTC.

V gene TRBV6-5 combines with J gene TRBJ1-2; the D gene is possibly TRBD1 (5 bases). Deletions cut 6 bases from V and 5 bases from J, with 10 bases between. Germline CDR1 and CDR2: MNHEY and SVGAGI. The length of the CDR3 is 12 residues. CDR3 loop: CASSLDSYGYTF. CDR3 DNA: TGTGCCAGCAGCCTCGACAGTTATGGCTACACCTTC.

This clone appeared once. This rearrangement joins TRBV7-8 to TRBJ1-5; no reliable D call. CDR1 and CDR2 from the germline V gene are SGHVS and FQNEAQ. With 1 base removed from V and 3 bases from J, the gap between germline ends came to 10 bases. This CDR3 comprises 15 residues. CDR3 sequence reads: CASSLGASYNQPQHF. As DNA, the CDR3 is TGTGCCAGCAGCTTAGGGGCATCTTACAATCAGCCCCAGCATTTT.

The gene calls are TRBV11-1 and TRBJ2-7; TRBD2 aligns across 9 bases. The CDR3 is 15 amino acids. With V trimmed by 1 base and J by 3 bases, 4 bases remained unmatched. In germline, CDR1 is SGHAT, CDR2 FQDESV (reference sequence). The CDR3, as DNA: TGTGCCAGCAGCTTAGTCTCGACTAGCGGCTACGAGCAGTACTTC. Translation: CASSLVSTSGYEQYF.

This chain joins TRBV4-1 and TRBJ1-5; TRBD1 matches 10 bases. J was trimmed by 6 bases and V by 0 bases; bases with no gene match: 5. CDR1 and CDR2 (germline): MGHRA, YSYEKL. The CDR3 runs to 16 residues. The CDR3 here is CASSQDRQGASQPQHF. The CDR3 coding sequence is TGCGCCAGCAGCCAAGATAGACAGGGGGCTTCTCAGCCCCAGCATTTT.

The chain has TRBV28 and TRBJ2-2; a weak D match, TRBD1 (6 bases). CDR3 length equals 16 residues. The germline V gene encodes CDR1 MDHEN and CDR2 SYDVKM. The ends were cut back, 5 bases at V and 0 bases at J, with 13 bases in the middle. The CDR3 bases are TGTGCCAGCAGTCCCTCGGACAGATCGAACACCGGGGAGCTGTTTTTT. Residues: CASSPSDRSNTGELFF.

The J gene is TRBJ2-6, the V gene TRBV7-9, with a weak D call TRBD1 (6 bases). The ends were cut back, 1 base at V and 4 bases at J, with 11 bases in the middle. CDR1 SEHNR and CDR2 FQNEAQ come from the germline V gene (reference sequence). The CDR3 is 16 amino acids. The CDR3 here is CASSLVGAAGANVLTF. In DNA, the CDR3 is TGTGCCAGCAGCTTAGTGGGGGCTGCCGGGGCCAACGTCCTGACTTTC.

This sequence joins TRBV19 and TRBJ1-6; no firm D call. V lost 5 bases and J 7 bases, leaving 6 bases between the germline ends. CDR1 is LNHDA, CDR2 SQIVND, per germline (reference sequence). The CDR3 totals 12 residues. Here the CDR3 DNA reads TGTGCCAGTAGTTGGCAGAATTCACCCCTCCACTTT. It yields the protein CASSWQNSPLHF.

The rearrangement links TRBV2 to TRBJ1-2; the match to TRBD1 covers 12 bases. Trimming took 6 bases from V and 6 from J; bases not matched to a gene: 5. Per the germline V gene, CDR1 is SNHLY and CDR2 is FYNNEI. The CDR3 sequence is 14 residues long. CDR3 protein: CASRPGTGGNGYTF. The CDR3 DNA reads as TGTGCCAGCAGACCAGGGACAGGGGGCAATGGCTACACCTTC.

The DNA of the CDR3 is TGTGCCAGCAGTGAAGCGCCTTTCGGACAGGGTGGTGAAAAACTGTTTTTT. Translated: CASSEAPFGQGGEKLFF. The chain has TRBV6-1 and TRBJ1-4; 8 nucleotides match TRBD1. J lost 7 bases, V lost 0 bases, and 10 bases had no gene match. Germline CDR1 and CDR2: MNHNS and SASEGT. This CDR3 contains 17 residues.

The rearrangement links TRBV6-1 to TRBJ1-5; a possible D gene is TRBD1 (5 bases). Germline V gives CDR1 MNHNS, CDR2 SASEGT. Trimming cost V 7 bases and J 3 bases, with 10 bases left between them. This CDR3 is built from 13 residues. CDR3 sequence reads: CASKETVNQPQHF. In DNA, the CDR3 is TGTGCCAGCAAGGAGACAGTCAATCAGCCCCAGCATTTT.

About this clone itself: A read error may produce the germline difference seen at one junction end. The chain recombines TRBV11-3 with TRBJ1-2; 7 bases line up with TRBD1. The CDR3 is 11 amino acids. Germline-derived CDR1 and CDR2 are SGHNT and YENEEA. CDR3 nucleotides: TGTGCCAGCAGCTTAAGAGGGGGCCTGAACTTC. It yields the protein CASSLRGGLNF.

V usage is TRBV30 and J usage is TRBJ2-1, with 9 positions matching TRBD2. Germline V gene data show CDR1 as GTSNPN and CDR2 as SVGIG (reference sequence). This CDR3 spans 14 amino acids. The junction had 8 bases not matched to a gene; V was cut back by 3 bases and J by 8 bases. The CDR3 reads CAWRSSGSFDEQFF. CDR3 nucleotide sequence: TGTGCCTGGAGGAGTAGCGGGAGTTTCGATGAGCAGTTCTTC.

This CDR3 is CASSMSGRQGADTQYF. CDR3 sequence (DNA): TGTGCCAGTAGTATGAGCGGAAGGCAGGGGGCAGATACGCAGTATTTT. The J gene is TRBJ2-3, the V gene TRBV19, with 7 nucleotides matching TRBD1. Germline V gives CDR1 LNHDA, CDR2 SQIVND (reference sequence). CDR3 length: 16 residues. The junction had 10 bases not matched to a gene; V was cut back by 3 bases and J by 4 bases.

This clone was detected only a few times. The gene calls are TRBV5-1 and TRBJ1-3, with 7 bases that match TRBD1. After removal of 4 bases from V and 1 base from J, the junction contained 5 bases not matched to a gene. Germline values: CDR1 SGHRS, CDR2 YFSETQ. This CDR3 has 15 amino acids. CDR3 sequence reads: CASSEQGTSGNTIYF. CDR3 nucleotides: TGCGCCAGCAGCGAACAGGGGACATCTGGAAACACCATATATTTT.

The rearrangement joins TRBV4-3 to TRBJ1-2; no firm D call. V was clipped by 0 bases and J by 0 bases, with 14 bases between them. The CDR3 runs 17 residues. CDR1 and CDR2 (germline): LGHNA, YSLEER. The DNA of the CDR3 is TGCGCCAGCAGCCAAGAGGAGGGTACAGCTCCTAACTATGGCTACACCTTC. This codes for CASSQEEGTAPNYGYTF.

This chain connects TRBV18 to TRBJ2-2, with TRBD2 matching over 9 bases. The CDR3 loop spans 15 amino acids. Trimming at V came to 6 bases and at J to 4 bases, leaving 6 bases not matched to a gene. Germline V gene sequence: CDR1 KGHSH, CDR2 LQKENI. The chain's CDR3 is CASSSETSGTGELFF. CDR3 sequence (DNA): TGTGCCAGCTCTTCCGAGACTAGCGGCACCGGGGAGCTGTTTTTT.